The source of this T cell receptor (beta chain) is a study of shared clonotypes between healthy human individuals. The germline V gene has CDR1 SQVTM and CDR2 ANQGSEA. Trimming removed 0 bases at V and 10 bases at J, with 12 bases between. The CDR3 sequence is 13 residues long. The naive CD8 population came from CD45RO-negative cells selected for CCR7, without terminally differentiated effector memory CD45RA+ cells. Here immunoSEQ multiplex PCR was the method, and the copy in TCRdb shows in-frame clones only, minus some. Found here are about 2.1 million clones, 93% of them singletons; the top ten hold more than 1.5%.

The TCR originated in a man between 18 and 29 years old in good health. Some clones in this sample may be carry-over from other donors' samples. This rearrangement joins TRBV29-1 to TRBJ1-4; D might be TRBD1 (5 bases). Sequencing was performed on naive CD8+ T cells from PBMCs. For the CDR3, the DNA is TGCAGCGTTGAAGAGCCCGACGGGGGAAAACTGTTTTTT. Its protein is CSVEEPDGGKLFF.